The rows below give T cell receptor beta chains drawn from one sample of a study of blood T cell repertoires in COVID-19. This table comes from immunoSEQ multiplex PCR, and its TCRdb copy is limited to in-frame clones, with some not included. The sample has some 160,000 clones; roughly 90% are singletons. Source material: peripheral blood. Receptors originate from a man between 60 and 70 years old with acute or convalescent COVID-19. Each CDR3 is given with its conserved first and last residue. A D gene is named only where the DNA matches it firmly. Clone size is stated in some rows and not others, as once, few, many or a class when expanded.

d_gene	v_gene	abundance	j_gene	CDR3nt	CDR3aa
NA	TRBV18	NA	TRBJ1-1	TGTGCCAGCTCCCCAGCGGGCACTGAAGCTTTCTTT	CASSPAGTEAFF
TRBD1	TRBV4-2	NA	TRBJ2-7	TGTGCCAGCAGCCAAATCAGGGGGCCTAGAGAGCAGTACTTC	CASSQIRGPREQYF
TRBD2	TRBV6-5	NA	TRBJ2-7	TGTGCCAGCAGCCCCACGGGACTAGCTGGCTACGAGCAGTACTTC	CASSPTGLAGYEQYF
NA	TRBV25-1	NA	TRBJ2-7	TGTGCCAGCAGTGAAATTGAGTGGAGGGGCGAGCAGTACTTC	CASSEIEWRGEQYF
NA	TRBV7-9	NA	TRBJ1-1	TGTGCCAGCAGCTTGTTGAGTGATGAAGCTTTCTTT	CASSLLSDEAFF
NA	TRBV30	NA	TRBJ1-2	TGTGCCTGGAGTCGACAGGAAGCTAACTATGGCTACACCTTC	CAWSRQEANYGYTF
NA	TRBV6-6	NA	TRBJ2-3	TGTGCCAGCTGTCCGGCGAGCGCTTGGATAGATACGCAGTATTTT	CASCPASAWIDTQYF
NA	TRBV5-1	NA	TRBJ1-1	TGCGCCAGCAGCCCCAGACAGCGTAACACTGAAGCTTTCTTT	CASSPRQRNTEAFF
TRBD1	TRBV12-5	once	TRBJ2-1	TGTGCTAGTGCCCCCCCGACAGGGAATGAGCAGTTCTTC	CASAPPTGNEQFF
NA	TRBV6-2/TRBV6-3	NA	TRBJ2-2	TGTGCCAGCAGTTACACCCCGCTGCTAGCAAACACCGGGGAGCTGTTTTTT	CASSYTPLLANTGELFF
TRBD2	TRBV6-5	NA	TRBJ2-7	TGTGCCAGCAGTCCCCGGGAGGGTTTCTACGAGCAGTACTTC	CASSPREGFYEQYF
TRBD1	TRBV5-1	NA	TRBJ2-7	TGCGCCAGCAGCTCAATGACAGGGAACTTCGAGCAGTACTTC	CASSSMTGNFEQYF
TRBD1	TRBV27	NA	TRBJ1-1	TGTGCCAGCAGTTCGGCAGGGGTTCCACAGGGGCTTGCTTTCTTT	CASSSAGVPQGLAFF
NA	TRBV7-8	few	TRBJ2-3	TGTGCCAGCAGCTTAGCGGGGAGGACCACTAGCACAGATACGCAGTATTTT	CASSLAGRTTSTDTQYF
NA	TRBV10-3	once	TRBJ1-3	TGTGCCATCAGTGAGAACAGGTGGGGAAACACCATATATTTT	CAISENRWGNTIYF
NA	TRBV19	NA	TRBJ2-2	TGTGCCAGTAGTTCCAGGCCAGCGAACACCGGGGAGCTGTTTTTT	CASSSRPANTGELFF
NA	TRBV7-9	once	TRBJ2-5	TGTGCCAGCAGTCCCAGGGGCATCCAAGAGACCCAGTACTTC	CASSPRGIQETQYF
TRBD2	TRBV6-5	NA	TRBJ2-7	TGTGCCAGCTCCCCCGGGACTATACTCTACGAGCAGTACTTC	CASSPGTILYEQYF
NA	TRBV19	NA	TRBJ1-5	TGTGCCAGTCAGCGGAGTACAAACAGCCGCAATCAGCCCCAGCATTTT	CASQRSTNSRNQPQHF
TRBD1	TRBV13	NA	TRBJ1-2	TGTGCCAGCAGCTTTAATCTTCCGGGACAGGGTGGCTATGGCTACACCTTC	CASSFNLPGQGGYGYTF
NA	TRBV19	NA	TRBJ1-1	TGTGCCAGTAGTATGGGAGGAGCCGGTAACACTGAAGCTTTCTTT	CASSMGGAGNTEAFF
TRBD1	TRBV25-1	NA	TRBJ1-1	TGTGCCAGCAGAGCTACGGGACAGGGGCTGAACACTGAAGCTTTCTTT	CASRATGQGLNTEAFF
TRBD1	TRBV18	once	TRBJ2-2	TGTGCCAGCTCACCAAGGACAGGGCACACCGGGGAGCTGTTTTTT	CASSPRTGHTGELFF
NA	TRBV4-2	NA	TRBJ2-7	TGTGCCAGCAGCCGGGCGCAGACCTACGAGCAGTACTTC	CASSRAQTYEQYF
NA	TRBV7-9	few	TRBJ2-7	TGTGCCAGCAGCTTAAGGGGTCACGAGCAGTACTTC	CASSLRGHEQYF
NA	TRBV6-1	NA	TRBJ1-3	TGTGCCAGCAGCGAAGCAACCGCGGGCGGAAACACCATATATTTT	CASSEATAGGNTIYF
NA	TRBV4-3	NA	TRBJ1-2	TGCGCCAGCAGCCAAGAGCCTACAGGGAAAGCCTATGGCTACACCTTC	CASSQEPTGKAYGYTF
NA	TRBV19	NA	TRBJ2-4	TGTGCCAGTAGTGAGGCGGCCCAGGGAACCAAAAACATTCAGTACTTC	CASSEAAQGTKNIQYF
NA	TRBV7-9	NA	TRBJ2-7	TGTGCCAGCAGCCAAGACACATACTACGAGCAGTACTTC	CASSQDTYYEQYF
NA	TRBV7-3	NA	TRBJ1-1	TGTGCCAGCAGCTTAAGTCCCCAGGGGAACACTGAAGCTTTCTTT	CASSLSPQGNTEAFF
TRBD2	TRBV5-1	few	TRBJ2-5	TGCGCCAGCAGCTTACTAGCGGGGCGCGAGACCCAGTACTTC	CASSLLAGRETQYF
TRBD2	TRBV7-2	once	TRBJ2-3	TGTGCCAGCAACGACCGGACTAGCGGGTTGCCCGCAGATACGCAGTATTTT	CASNDRTSGLPADTQYF
TRBD1	TRBV19	NA	TRBJ1-6	TGTGCCAGCCAGGGACAGTCGAATTCACCCCTCCACTTT	CASQGQSNSPLHF
NA	TRBV6-4	NA	TRBJ1-2	TGTGCCAGCAGTGAAGCTGGTTATGGCTACACCTTC	CASSEAGYGYTF
NA	TRBV7-2	once	TRBJ1-2	TGTGCCAGCCGACCTGGGGGCCCCAACTATGGCTACACCTTC	CASRPGGPNYGYTF
TRBD1	TRBV11-1	NA	TRBJ1-6	TGTGCCAGCAGCTTGGACGGACAGGGCCTTTCACCCCTCCACTTT	CASSLDGQGLSPLHF
NA	TRBV6-1	NA	TRBJ1-1	TGTGCCAGCAGTGAAATTAAGGGGACTGAAGCTTTCTTT	CASSEIKGTEAFF
NA	TRBV24-1	once	TRBJ2-6	TGTGCCACCAGTCCCGGACTACTAGACCCTGGGGCCAACGTCCTGACTTTC	CATSPGLLDPGANVLTF
NA	TRBV5-6	NA	TRBJ1-6	TGTGCCAGCAGCTTAGACAACTCCTATAATTCACCCCTCCACTTT	CASSLDNSYNSPLHF
NA	TRBV6-6	NA	TRBJ2-7	TGTGCCAGCACCCAAAGGGAGCAGGCTGCCATCTACGAGCAGTACTTC	CASTQREQAAIYEQYF
NA	TRBV6-5	once	TRBJ1-2	TGTGCCAGCAGTTACTCCGTCAGGGCTGGCTACACCTTC	CASSYSVRAGYTF
TRBD1	TRBV3-1/TRBV3-2	NA	TRBJ2-6	TGTGCCAGCAGCCCGGGGACAGCTGCTGGGGCCAACGTCCTGACTTTC	CASSPGTAAGANVLTF
NA	TRBV2	NA	TRBJ1-3	TGTGCCAGCAGGGAAACCGAGGGAAACACCATATATTTT	CASRETEGNTIYF
NA	TRBV5-5	NA	TRBJ1-3	TGTGCCAGCAGCCTGGCCGACTTCGTTGAGGCCTCTGGAAACACCATATATTTT	CASSLADFVEASGNTIYF
TRBD1	TRBV5-1	NA	TRBJ2-5	TGCGCCAGCAGCGAAACAGGGGACCCTAACGAGACCCAGTACTTC	CASSETGDPNETQYF